The TCR beta chain under discussion was sequenced for a study of identical twins. Findings and limits, study-wide: There was more out-of-frame TCR alpha sharing in monozygotic twins than models estimated.

This clonotype was detected many times. Its matching antigen is unknown. TCRdb ran MiXCR on the 5' RACE reads and lists one entry per CDR3 protein. The sample lists roughly 720,000 distinct CDR3 sequences, roughly 20% occurring once. V gave up 0 bases and J gave up 4 bases, with 13 bases separating them. The CDR3 consists of 16 residues. The germline CDR1 and CDR2 sequences are LGHNA and YSLEER. Only healthy Caucasians were enrolled as donors. The same specimen was also included in a second study, on T cells expressing NK-cell markers. That paper adds: One of the eight sequenced donors was seronegative, whereas the other seven were HCMV-seropositive.

The specimen sequenced was PBMCs. The clonotype comes from a woman aged 18-29 years in good health. This chain joins TRBV4-3 and TRBJ2-1, with D tentatively TRBD2 (5 bases). Written as DNA, the CDR3 is TGCGCCAGCAGCCAAGACTCCATAGGAGGTTACAATGAGCAGTTCTTC. It encodes CASSQDSIGGYNEQFF.